This T cell receptor (beta chain) was found in a study of T cells in Graves' hyperthyroidism and ophthalmopathy. Study-wide results and limits: A model of 13 V-J pairs discriminated ophthalmopathy from stable hyperthyroidism. For ophthalmopathy, model prediction preceded onset by a median about 6 months.

On this clonotype itself: Antigen specificity is unknown. No DNA is shown, since the ends of the CDR3 on it are uncertain; the CDR3 is the one TCRdb lists.

The source material, RNA transcripts, was used to amplify TCR beta CDR3 regions. Using the HTBI primer set, a first-round RT-PCR was run on the TCR CDR3. TCRdb re-called the multiplex PCR reads through MiXCR, storing one row per CDR3 protein. Of roughly 640,000 distinct CDR3 sequences in the sample, about 16% are singletons; the top ten hold roughly 3.5%. It was 8 to 10 ml of fresh peripheral blood that supplied the PBMCs. Sequenced sample: blood. The clonotype comes from a woman aged 40 to 50 with Graves' ophthalmopathy.

The CDR3 is CASSGSPLYDGYTFGLGETGELFF. This sequence joins TRBV2 and TRBJ2-2; TRBD2 is the table's D call, not checked against the DNA. Inclusive of both ends, the CDR3 amounts to 24 amino acids. Germline CDR1 is SNHLY and CDR2 is FYNNEI.